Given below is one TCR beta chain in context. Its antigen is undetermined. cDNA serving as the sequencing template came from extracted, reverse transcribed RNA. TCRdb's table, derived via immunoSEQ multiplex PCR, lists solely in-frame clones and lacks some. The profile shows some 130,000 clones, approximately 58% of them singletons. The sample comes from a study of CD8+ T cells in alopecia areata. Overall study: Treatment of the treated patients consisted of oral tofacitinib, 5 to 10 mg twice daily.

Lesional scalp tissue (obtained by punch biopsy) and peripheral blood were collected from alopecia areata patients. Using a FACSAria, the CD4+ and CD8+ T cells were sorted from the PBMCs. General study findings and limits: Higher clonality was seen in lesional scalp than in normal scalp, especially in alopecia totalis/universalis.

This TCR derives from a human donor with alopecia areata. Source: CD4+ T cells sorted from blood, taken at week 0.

DNA for the CDR3: TGTGCCAGCAGTCCTTTCCTAGCAGCTAACACAGATACGCAGTATTTT. Translated: CASSPFLAANTDTQYF. The J gene is TRBJ2-3, the V gene TRBV7-3; D is possibly TRBD2 (5 bases). Germline CDR1 SGHTA, CDR2 FQGTGA. The CDR3 contains 16 residues. V gave up 6 bases and J gave up 2 bases, with 18 bases separating them.